The 27 T cell receptor beta chains presented below share a single source sample, sequenced in a study of blood T cell repertoires in COVID-19. The table came from immunoSEQ multiplex PCR; TCRdb's copy has only in-frame clones and leaves some out. Of about 90,000 clones listed, around 92% are singletons. Sequencing was performed on peripheral blood. The receptors were gathered from a woman in her fifties or sixties with active COVID-19.

This chain uses TRBV27 with TRBJ2-2, with D perhaps matching TRBD1 (5 bases). This CDR3 region has 14 residues. Germline loops: CDR1 MNHEY, CDR2 SMNVEV (reference sequence). V lost 5 bases to trimming and J lost 6 bases, with 13 bases between them. The CDR3 loop is CASSRTGNPGELFF. CDR3 DNA: TGTGCCAGCAGTCGAACAGGAAATCCCGGGGAGCTGTTTTTT.

This chain connects TRBV7-9 to TRBJ1-1; D is unclear. This CDR3 is built from 12 residues. With 5 bases removed from V and 3 bases from J, the gap between germline ends came to 7 bases. The germline V gene has CDR1 SEHNR and CDR2 FQNEAQ (reference sequence). The CDR3, as DNA: TGTGCCAGCAGCCGCGGAGACACTGAAGCTTTCTTT. Protein: CASSRGDTEAFF. The full variable domain, completed using reference TRBV7-9 and TRBJ1-1, is DTGVSQNPRHKITKRGQNVTFRCDPISEHNRLYWYRQTLGQGPEFLTYFQNEAQLEKSRLLSDRFSAERPKGSFSTLEIQRTEQGDSAMYLCASSRGDTEAFFGQGTRLTVV.

This chain links TRBV5-4 with TRBJ1-3, with 8 bases lining up with TRBD1. The V segment lost 4 bases and the J segment 1 base; nucleotides outside the gene matches: 7. Germline values: CDR1 SGHNT, CDR2 YYREEE (reference sequence). This CDR3 spans 16 amino acids. CDR3 DNA sequence: TGTGCCAGCAGCGGACTGACAGGGGAGTCTGGAAACACCATATATTTT. Translation gives CASSGLTGESGNTIYF.

The V call is TRBV19, the J call TRBJ2-1; tentatively, D is TRBD2 (6 bases). Deletions cut 7 bases from V and 2 bases from J, with 15 bases between. Germline CDR1 reads LNHDA; CDR2 reads SQIVND (reference sequence). The CDR3 is made up of 15 amino acids. CDR3 coding DNA: TGTGCCAGTACCGGGGTCGGGGGACCCTACAATGAGCAGTTCTTC. It codes for CASTGVGGPYNEQFF. Full variable domain (missing parts from reference TRBV19 and TRBJ2-1): DGGITQSPKYLFRKEGQNVTLSCEQNLNHDAMYWYRQDPGQGLRLIYYSQIVNDFQKGDIAEGYSVSREKKESFPLTVTSAQKNPTAFYLCASTGVGGPYNEQFFGPGTRLTVL.

This clone appeared once. The chain has TRBV27 and TRBJ2-1, with D tentatively TRBD2 (5 bases). The V end was cut by 2 bases, the J end by 6 bases, with 17 bases between. CDR3 length: 16 residues. The V gene's germline CDR1 is MNHEY and CDR2 SMNVEV (reference sequence). The CDR3 region is CASSLEGALPPNEQFF. As DNA, the CDR3 is TGTGCCAGCAGTTTAGAGGGAGCCCTTCCCCCCAATGAGCAGTTCTTC.

This chain joins TRBV6-1 and TRBJ2-7; D is perhaps TRBD2 (6 bases). This CDR3 region has 15 residues. Germline CDR1 reads MNHNS; CDR2 reads SASEGT. V lost 3 bases and J 3 bases, leaving 15 bases between the germline ends. The CDR3 region has the DNA TGTGCCAGCAGTGAGGTCGGGGGTTCGGGCTACGAGCAGTACTTC. Its protein is CASSEVGGSGYEQYF.

The rearrangement joins TRBV21-1 to TRBJ2-7; the D call TRBD1 from the table was never checked on the DNA. TRBV21-1 corresponds to a pseudogene. The CDR3 length is 15 residues. CDR3 amino acids: CASSKVFRGDYEQYF. The CDR3 DNA reads as TGTGCCAGCAGCAAAGTCTTCAGGGGTGACTACGAGCAGTACTTC.

The chain couples TRBV18 to TRBJ1-5, with 9 bases aligning to TRBD1. CDR1 KGHSH and CDR2 LQKENI come from the germline V gene. With V trimmed by 3 bases and J by 7 bases, 7 bases remained unmatched. The CDR3 sequence is 15 residues long. DNA of the CDR3: TGTGCCAGCTCACCTGGGACAGGGAAGGAACAGCCCCAGCATTTT. This translates into CASSPGTGKEQPQHF.

The rearrangement uses TRBV10-3 and TRBJ1-1, with D hard to call. V was cut by 4 bases and J by 0 bases, with 6 bases left in between. Per the germline V gene, CDR1 is ENHRY and CDR2 is SYGVKD. This CDR3 has 13 amino acids. The CDR3 DNA follows: TGTGCCATCAGTGTAGATATGAACACTGAAGCTTTCTTT. This translates into CAISVDMNTEAFF.

The rearrangement uses TRBV28 and TRBJ1-2, with 7 bases aligning to TRBD1. The CDR3 extends over 13 amino acids. J lost 4 bases, V lost 6 bases, and 5 bases had no gene match. The germline gives CDR1 MDHEN, CDR2 SYDVKM. The chain's CDR3 is CASSLDRAYGYTF. In DNA form, the CDR3 reads TGTGCCAGCAGCCTCGACAGGGCCTATGGCTACACCTTC.

The gene calls are TRBV11-3 and TRBJ1-1, with TRBD1 matching 7 bases. Germline values: CDR1 SGHNT, CDR2 YENEEA. With V trimmed by 11 bases and J by 5 bases, 11 bases remained unmatched. The CDR3 sequence is 13 residues long. The CDR3 nucleotides read TGTGCCGGAGGAAAAGACAGGGATACTGAAGCTTTCTTT. Its protein product is CAGGKDRDTEAFF. The full variable domain, with the rest looked up from reference TRBV11-3 and TRBJ1-1, is EAGVVQSPRYKIIEKKQPVAFWCNPISGHNTLYWYLQNLGQGPELLIRYENEEAVDDSQLPKDRFSAERLKGVDSTLKIQPAELGDSAVYLCAGGKDRDTEAFFGQGTRLTVV.

This clone was seen just once. This chain links TRBV19 with TRBJ2-6; 10 bases map to TRBD1. This CDR3 comprises 18 residues. CDR1 LNHDA and CDR2 SQIVND come from the germline V gene (reference sequence). J was trimmed by 0 bases and V by 6 bases; bases with no gene match: 8. CDR3 loop: CASSNRQGAISGANVLTF. The CDR3 DNA is TGTGCCAGTAGCAACCGACAGGGGGCCATCTCTGGGGCCAACGTCCTGACTTTC.

V is TRBV11-2 and J is TRBJ1-1; tentative D call: TRBD1 (6 bases). V was clipped by 0 bases and J by 10 bases, with 12 bases between them. This CDR3 has 13 amino acids. CDR1 is SGHAT and CDR2 is FQNNGV in the germline V gene. CDR3 bases: TGTGCCAGCAGCTTAGATCGTGGGGGGGCAGCTTTCTTT. This sequence encodes CASSLDRGGAAFF.

The chain has TRBV29-1 and TRBJ2-1; D ambiguous. The germline V gene has CDR1 SQVTM and CDR2 ANQGSEA. V gave up 3 bases and J gave up 3 bases, with 6 bases separating them. CDR3 length equals 12 residues. In DNA, the CDR3 is TGCAGCGTTGACCGCGGCTACAATGAGCAGTTCTTC. Its translation: CSVDRGYNEQFF.

The V gene is TRBV7-9, the J gene TRBJ2-1, with 13 bases matching TRBD2. The CDR3 runs 16 residues. The V gene's germline CDR1 is SEHNR and CDR2 FQNEAQ (reference sequence). With V trimmed by 5 bases and J by 8 bases, 9 bases remained unmatched. In nucleotides, the CDR3 is TGTGCCAGCAGCCCCGGACTAGCGGGGGCGGGCTATGAGCAGTTCTTC. It encodes CASSPGLAGAGYEQFF.

The genes are TRBV2 and TRBJ1-5; 7 bases fit TRBD1. Germline values: CDR1 SNHLY, CDR2 FYNNEI. The CDR3 runs 13 residues. The J segment lost 7 bases and the V segment lost 6 bases, leaving 6 bases of the junction unmatched. The CDR3 spells CASSWTGFQPQHF. CDR3 nucleotide sequence: TGTGCCAGCAGCTGGACAGGATTCCAGCCCCAGCATTTT.

CDR3 bases: TGTGCCAGCAGTGTAGGCCCTTACGGGAGCTCCTACAATGAGCAGTTCTTC. Its protein is CASSVGPYGSSYNEQFF. V gene TRBV28 combines with J gene TRBJ2-1, with D tentatively TRBD2 (6 bases). V gave up 5 bases and J gave up 0 bases, with 17 bases separating them. The CDR3 runs 17 residues. Germline V lookup: CDR1 MDHEN, CDR2 SYDVKM.

The chain combines TRBV7-9 with TRBJ1-1, with 7 nucleotides matching TRBD1. The CDR3 is 14 amino acids. Germline V gives CDR1 SEHNR, CDR2 FQNEAQ (reference sequence). V dropped 1 base and J dropped 5; count of bases not matched to a gene: 4. CDR3 bases: TGTGCCAGCAGCTTAGGACAGGGAGAGACTGAAGCTTTCTTT. Its translation: CASSLGQGETEAFF.

This clone appeared a single time. The chain employs TRBV7-3 and TRBJ2-3; 7 nucleotides line up with TRBD2. The CDR3 is 14 residues long. Unmatched junction bases numbered 4, after V lost 3 bases and J lost 4 bases. Germline assignment: CDR1 SGHTA and CDR2 FQGTGA. DNA for the CDR3: TGTGCCAGCAGCTTCGGGGGAGGGTCAGATACGCAGTATTTT. Protein: CASSFGGGSDTQYF.

V is TRBV9 and J is TRBJ1-3; D unclear. Looked up from germline, CDR1 is SGDLS and CDR2 is YYNGEE. The V and J ends lost 4 bases and 2 bases respectively, with 10 bases between them. The CDR3 totals 14 residues. The CDR3 DNA is TGTGCCAGCAGCCCCCCGGGGACTGGAAACACCATATATTTT. This encodes CASSPPGTGNTIYF.

J is TRBJ1-1 and V is TRBV2, with a tentative D call TRBD1 (5 bases). Deletions cut 1 base from V and 4 bases from J, with 10 bases between. Germline CDR1 reads SNHLY; CDR2 reads FYNNEI. The CDR3 is made up of 14 amino acids. The CDR3 sequence: CASSEEGRGTEAFF. In nucleotides, the CDR3 is TGTGCCAGCAGTGAAGAGGGAAGGGGCACTGAAGCTTTCTTT.

V usage is TRBV28 and J usage is TRBJ1-1, with 8 bases fitting TRBD1. Trimming took 5 bases from V and 6 from J; bases not matched to a gene: 11. This CDR3 is built from 15 residues. CDR1 is MDHEN, CDR2 SYDVKM, per germline. CDR3 nucleotide sequence: TGTGCCAGCAGTCCACGGACAGGGAAAGGGCCTGAAGCTTTCTTT. It encodes CASSPRTGKGPEAFF.

This chain uses TRBV10-3 with TRBJ2-1; a weak D match, TRBD2 (7 bases). The CDR3 covers 15 residues. Germline V gene data show CDR1 as ENHRY and CDR2 as SYGVKD. Trimming removed 2 bases from V and 7 bases from J, with 15 bases in between. CDR3 amino acids: CAISERGAVRNEQFF. Here the CDR3 DNA reads TGTGCCATCAGTGAGCGGGGGGCAGTTAGGAATGAGCAGTTCTTC.

This chain links TRBV5-1 with TRBJ2-2; D not certain. V shed 0 bases and J shed 4 bases, with 10 bases lying between them. Germline CDR1 and CDR2: SGHRS and YFSETQ. The CDR3 is 15 amino acids. The DNA for the CDR3 is TGCGCCAGCAGCTTGGGCGGAGCCTCCACCGGGGAGCTGTTTTTT. It encodes CASSLGGASTGELFF.

V gene TRBV7-7 combines with J gene TRBJ2-5; 7 nucleotides align to TRBD1. This CDR3 contains 15 residues. Per the germline V gene, CDR1 is SSHAT and CDR2 is FNYEAQ (reference sequence). The V gene end was trimmed by 4 bases and the J gene end by 1 base; junction bases not matched to a gene: 6. CDR3 sequence: CASSSMTGLQETQYF. Written as DNA, the CDR3 is TGTGCCAGCAGCTCCATGACAGGGCTCCAAGAGACCCAGTACTTC.

The chain is built from TRBV2 and TRBJ2-1; tentatively, D is TRBD2 (6 bases). Between the trimmed V and J ends, which lost 6 bases and 5 bases, there was a span of 17 bases. This CDR3 has 15 amino acids. The germline gives CDR1 SNHLY, CDR2 FYNNEI. DNA for the CDR3: TGTGCCAGCAGGGTGGGGCGGACTACCAACAATGAGCAGTTCTTC. It yields the protein CASRVGRTTNNEQFF.

CDR3 region: CASSLGGNPYNEQFF. CDR3 sequence (DNA): TGCGCCAGCAGCCTGGGAGGAAATCCATACAATGAGCAGTTCTTC. V is TRBV5-1 and J is TRBJ2-1, with D perhaps matching TRBD2 (6 bases). CDR3 size: 15 residues. Trimming shortened V by 4 bases and J by 4 bases, and 15 bases separated the two germline ends. Germline V gives CDR1 SGHRS, CDR2 YFSETQ.